Below are 27 T cell receptor beta chains sequenced from a single sample in a study of CD8+CD57+ T cells in acquired aplastic anemia. All sequencing subjects had displayed CD8+CD57+ cell expansion on flow cytometry. TCR beta VDJ and CDR3 profiling used genomic DNA as template. MiXCR was run by TCRdb on the reads, yielding one entry per CDR3 protein. The table lists hundreds of thousands of distinct CDR3 sequences, more than 25% of them singletons. The sample comprised sorted CD4+, CD8+, or CD8+CD57+ T cells (not recorded which) from PBMCs. These receptor sequences come from a human donor with aplastic anemia.

This clonotype was counted many times. The J gene is TRBJ1-1, the V gene TRBV24-1, with no clear D. Germline V gene lookup returns CDR1 KGHDR and CDR2 SFDVKD. The CDR3 sequence is 13 residues long. Between the trimmed V and J ends, which lost 1 base and 7 bases, there was a span of 9 bases. The CDR3 region is CATSDFVSSEAFF. CDR3 DNA: TGTGCCACCAGTGATTTTGTGAGCAGTGAAGCTTTCTTT.

The rearrangement uses TRBV24-1 and TRBJ1-2; no reliable D call. The CDR3 covers 13 residues. In germline, CDR1 is KGHDR, CDR2 SFDVKD. The V end was cut by 3 bases, the J end by 8 bases, with 12 bases between. Here the CDR3 reads CATSDPHRGGYTF. DNA of the CDR3: TGTGCCACCAGTGATCCCCACAGAGGAGGCTACACCTTC.

The chain couples TRBV15 to TRBJ2-7; no firm D call. This CDR3 has 12 amino acids. Trimming took off 3 bases at V and 3 bases at J, with 6 bases between the two ends. The germline CDR1 and CDR2 sequences are LNHNV and YYDKDF (reference sequence). The DNA for the CDR3 is TGTGCCACCAGCAGTCTCAGCTACGAGCAGTACTTC. Translation: CATSSLSYEQYF.

The sample holds many counts of this clonotype. The genes are TRBV7-2 and TRBJ1-2; D is unresolved. Germline lookup yields CDR1 SGHTA and CDR2 FQGNSA. The CDR3 extends over 15 amino acids. V dropped 8 bases and J dropped 4 bases, with 20 bases sitting between them. The CDR3 loop is CASRRDSDPLYGYTF. In DNA, the CDR3 is TGTGCCAGCCGCCGAGACTCGGACCCCCTCTATGGCTACACCTTC.

The table lists this clonotype with many counts. The chain combines TRBV2 with TRBJ1-4; D is uncertain. Germline V gene data show CDR1 as SNHLY and CDR2 as FYNNEI. Trimming shortened V by 7 bases and J by 11 bases, and 17 bases separated the two germline ends. The CDR3 runs to 13 residues. Here the CDR3 DNA reads TGTGCCAGCACTACTCAGGTCGGCGGGAAACTGTTTTTT. It encodes CASTTQVGGKLFF.

This clonotype was observed many times. One end of the junction is discordant with germline, which a read error may explain. The chain couples TRBV5-1 to TRBJ2-5; possible D gene TRBD2, 5 bases. CDR1 SGHRS and CDR2 YFSETQ come from the germline V gene. The length of the CDR3 is 11 residues. The CDR3 protein is CASSGKETQYF. CDR3 nucleotide sequence: TGTGCCAGCAGCGGTAAAGAGACCCAGTACTTC. Full variable domain (outside the CDR3, taken from reference TRBV5-1 and TRBJ2-5): KAGVTQTPRYLIKTRGQQVTLSCSPISGHRSVSWYQQTPGQGLQFLFEYFSETQRNKGNFPGRFSGRQFSNSRSEMNVSTLELGDSALYLCASSGKETQYFGPGTRLLVL.

This clonotype was recorded at least ten times. The rearrangement uses TRBV15 and TRBJ2-3; no reliable D call. CDR3 length equals 15 residues. The ends were cut back, 0 bases at V and 2 bases at J, with 9 bases in the middle. CDR1 LNHNV and CDR2 YYDKDF come from the germline V gene (reference sequence). Here the CDR3 DNA reads TGTGCCACCAGCAGAGATCTAGGGAACACAGATACGCAGTATTTT. It yields the protein CATSRDLGNTDTQYF.

This clonotype was recorded a few times. This clone may be a read error of a much larger clone one base away. The V call is TRBV7-7, the J call TRBJ2-5; 10 bases agree with TRBD2. CDR3 length equals 16 residues. Germline V CDR1 and CDR2: SSHAT, FNYEAQ (reference sequence). CDR3 loop: CASSTSLLAGEETLYF. CDR3 nucleotide sequence: TGTGCCAGCAGTACCTCGCTTCTAGCGGGAGAGGAGACCCTGTACTTC.

This clonotype has at least ten counts. CDR3: CSARETGWGGDTQYF. CDR3 coding DNA: TGCAGTGCTAGAGAAACAGGGTGGGGGGGAGATACGCAGTATTTT. The chain carries TRBV20-1 and TRBJ2-3; possible D gene TRBD2, 7 bases. Between the trimmed V and J ends, which lost 0 bases and 5 bases, there was a span of 15 bases. Germline CDR1 reads DFQATT; CDR2 reads SNEGSKA (reference sequence). The CDR3 length is 15 residues.

Only a few counts were recorded for this clonotype. J is TRBJ2-7 and V is TRBV3-1; no clear D. The CDR3 is 13 residues long. CDR1 LGHDT and CDR2 YNNKEL come from the germline V gene (reference sequence). Trimming took 0 bases from V and 5 from J, leaving 8 bases between them. The DNA of the CDR3 is TGTGCCAGCAGCCAAGACGCGAGGAACGAGCAGTACTTC. It is translated as CASSQDARNEQYF.

This clonotype was seen at least ten times. The V call is TRBV7-9, the J call TRBJ1-5; D is undetermined. CDR1 is SEHNR, CDR2 FQNEAQ, per germline (reference sequence). V lost 2 bases and J 6 bases, leaving 5 bases between the germline ends. The CDR3 has 12 amino acids. The CDR3 bases are TGTGCCAGCAGCTTACATTCTCAGCCCCAGCATTTT. Translated: CASSLHSQPQHF.

This clonotype occurred many times. The CDR3 DNA follows: TGTGCCAGCAGTTACTACACCAAAGGGGGCTATGGCTACACCTTC. Amino acid sequence: CASSYYTKGGYGYTF. This chain joins TRBV2 and TRBJ1-2; tentatively, D is TRBD1 (6 bases). CDR3 length: 15 residues. Trimming removed 5 bases at V and 4 bases at J, with 17 bases between. The germline gives CDR1 SNHLY, CDR2 FYNNEI.

This clonotype was detected a few times. The chain has TRBV9 and TRBJ1-1, with D hard to call. V lost 2 bases and J 4 bases, leaving 9 bases between the germline ends. The germline CDR1 and CDR2 sequences are SGDLS and YYNGEE. This CDR3 contains 13 residues. The CDR3 spells CASSVTRGTEAFF. The CDR3 DNA sequence: TGTGCCAGCAGCGTTACACGGGGCACTGAAGCTTTCTTT.

The CDR3, as DNA: TGTGCCAGCACCCACGCTGCAGGGACCTATGGCTACACCTTC. Encoded protein: CASTHAAGTYGYTF. This chain connects TRBV12-3 or TRBV12-4 to TRBJ1-2; a possible D gene is TRBD1 (5 bases). The CDR3 runs to 14 residues. Deletions cut 7 bases from V and 4 bases from J, with 16 bases between.

The count of this clonotype is one. A much larger clone lies one base from this, so it may be a read error. The chain is built from TRBV12-3 or TRBV12-4 and TRBJ1-2, with D perhaps TRBD1 (6 bases). The CDR3 contains 13 residues. CDR3 in amino acids: CAGSANRDLDYTF. The CDR3 nucleotides are TGTGCCGGCAGTGCTAACAGGGATTTGGACTACACCTTC.

This clonotype has a handful of counts. V and J are TRBV12-3 or TRBV12-4 and TRBJ2-5, with 7 bases that match TRBD2. V dropped 3 bases and J dropped 4; count of bases not matched to a gene: 8. This CDR3 comprises 15 residues. This CDR3 is CASSFSRERGETQYF. CDR3 in DNA: TGTGCCAGCAGTTTCTCCAGGGAGCGGGGAGAGACCCAGTACTTC.

This chain connects TRBV6-2 or TRBV6-3 to TRBJ1-5; 7 bases match TRBD1. The CDR3 has 14 residues. J gave up 5 bases and V 4 bases, and 5 bases lay outside the gene matches. Germline CDR1 MNHEY, CDR2 SVGEGT. CDR3 bases: TGTGCCAGCAGTTCAGGGGGGATTTATCAGCCCCAGCATTTT. Residues: CASSSGGIYQPQHF.

This chain joins TRBV5-4 and TRBJ2-3, with TRBD2 identical over 7 bases. The CDR3 consists of 17 residues. Trimming removed 1 base from V and 2 bases from J; junction bases left unmatched: 10. Germline V gives CDR1 SGHNT, CDR2 YYREEE (reference sequence). The CDR3 here is CASSLLILADLTDTQYF. The CDR3 DNA reads as TGTGCCAGCAGCTTGTTGATTCTAGCGGACCTCACAGATACGCAGTATTTT.

This clonotype showed up many times. V is TRBV7-2 and J is TRBJ2-1; perhaps TRBD2 as D (6 bases). Per the germline V gene, CDR1 is SGHTA and CDR2 is FQGNSA. V was clipped by 1 base and J by 12 bases, with 13 bases between them. The CDR3 runs 13 residues. CDR3 protein: CASSLVKAGMQFF. The CDR3 DNA reads TGTGCCAGCAGCTTAGTTAAGGCGGGGATGCAGTTCTTC.

The CDR3 DNA sequence: TGTGCCAGCAGCCCCGGACGCACCGATGCTTTCTTT. This translates into CASSPGRTDAFF. The gene calls are TRBV7-2 and TRBJ1-1; no clear D. Germline V gives CDR1 SGHTA, CDR2 FQGNSA. V was clipped by 5 bases and J by 11 bases, with 15 bases between them. The CDR3 is made up of 12 amino acids.

This clonotype has at least ten counts. The rearrangement uses TRBV5-1 and TRBJ2-7, with D uncertain. CDR3 length: 14 amino acids. CDR1 and CDR2 (germline): SGHRS, YFSETQ. Trimming left V 4 bases short and J 0 bases short, with 11 bases between. The CDR3 here is CASSLVADSYEQYF. The CDR3 nucleotides are TGCGCCAGCAGCCTAGTGGCGGACTCCTACGAGCAGTACTTC.

This clonotype was seen at least ten times. J is TRBJ2-7 and V is TRBV20-1; D remains unclear. The germline V gene encodes CDR1 DFQATT and CDR2 SNEGSKA (reference sequence). The CDR3 is 11 residues long. V gave up 6 bases and J gave up 0 bases, with 6 bases separating them. DNA for the CDR3: TGCAGTGCGTTGAACTCCTACGAGCAGTACTTC. Translating gives CSALNSYEQYF.

This clonotype has just one count. The chain combines TRBV5-4 with TRBJ2-7, with TRBD1 matching over 8 bases. From germline, CDR1 is SGHNT and CDR2 YYREEE (reference sequence). After removal of 0 bases from V and 4 bases from J, the junction contained 3 bases not matched to a gene. The CDR3 runs to 14 residues. The CDR3 loop reads CASSLGRGQYEQYF. DNA for the CDR3: TGTGCCAGCAGCTTGGGCAGGGGGCAATACGAGCAGTACTTC.

This clonotype was detected only once. CDR3 in DNA: TGTGCCAGCAGTTCAGGACTAGCGGGGATCCAAGAGACCCAGTACTTC. Residues: CASSSGLAGIQETQYF. The V and J genes are TRBV12-3 or TRBV12-4 and TRBJ2-5; 12 positions match TRBD2. After removal of 4 bases from V and 1 base from J, the junction contained 4 bases not matched to a gene. The CDR3 runs 16 residues.

V usage is TRBV5-1 and J usage is TRBJ1-3; the D is unclear. The CDR3 totals 15 residues. Trimming pared 5 bases from V and 0 bases from J, leaving 12 bases between. CDR1 is SGHRS, CDR2 YFSETQ, per germline. The chain's CDR3 is CASSLRTGSGNTIYF. The CDR3 nucleotides are TGCGCCAGCAGTTTGAGGACCGGCTCTGGAAACACCATATATTTT.

The V call is TRBV7-3, the J call TRBJ2-1; 14 bases map to TRBD2. With V trimmed by 0 bases and J by 9 bases, 10 bases remained unmatched. The CDR3 loop spans 18 amino acids. Per the germline V gene, CDR1 is SGHTA and CDR2 is FQGTGA. The CDR3: CASSLTSGTSGRRTEQFF. CDR3 DNA: TGTGCCAGCAGCTTAACTTCGGGGACTAGCGGGAGACGCACTGAGCAGTTCTTC.

The chain couples TRBV20-1 to TRBJ2-1; 8 nucleotides align to TRBD2. From germline, CDR1 is DFQATT and CDR2 SNEGSKA (reference sequence). Trimming removed 7 bases from V and 5 bases from J; junction bases left unmatched: 10. The CDR3 is made up of 14 amino acids. CDR3 loop: CSVQGGGRHNEQFF. The DNA for the CDR3 is TGCAGTGTCCAGGGTGGCGGGAGGCACAATGAGCAGTTCTTC.